The 23 T cell receptor beta chains reported below all come from one sample, sequenced in a study of T cells in Graves' hyperthyroidism and ophthalmopathy. Amplification of TCR beta CDR3 regions used RNA as the template. Carried out on the TCR CDR3, a first-round RT-PCR used the HTBI primer set. Via MiXCR, TCRdb re-called the multiplex PCR reads, giving one row per CDR3 protein. The table lists 300,000 to 450,000 distinct CDR3 sequences, around 13% of them singletons. The sequenced material came from blood. These receptors came from a woman younger than 30 with Graves' hyperthyroidism.

This clonotype has a handful of counts. V is TRBV5-6 and J is TRBJ2-5, with TRBD2 matching 10 bases. The CDR3 contains 15 residues. Germline lookup yields CDR1 SGHDT and CDR2 YYEEEE. The J segment lost 5 bases and the V segment lost 4 bases, leaving 8 bases of the junction unmatched. The chain's CDR3 is CASSHTSGVKETQYF. The CDR3 DNA reads as TGTGCCAGCAGCCACACTAGCGGGGTGAAGGAGACCCAGTACTTC.

This clonotype was seen a few times. V is TRBV6-1 and J is TRBJ2-7; 7 nucleotides align to TRBD1. Germline V CDR1 and CDR2: MNHNS, SASEGT. The CDR3 covers 13 residues. The trim removed 4 bases at V and 6 bases at J, leaving 6 bases unmatched. This CDR3 reads CASSGRGRGEQYF. The DNA for the CDR3 is TGTGCCAGCAGTGGTAGGGGGCGAGGCGAGCAGTACTTC.

This clonotype has ten or more counts. This chain joins TRBV6-2 or TRBV6-3 and TRBJ2-1; D is unresolved. CDR1 and CDR2 from the germline V gene are MNHEY and SVGEGT. The V end lost 8 bases, the J end lost 8 bases, and 22 bases lay between the germline ends. This CDR3 has 15 amino acids. This chain's CDR3 is CASCFMGGPPHEQFF. DNA of the CDR3: TGTGCCAGCTGCTTCATGGGTGGGCCGCCGCATGAGCAGTTCTTC.

At least ten counts were recorded for this clonotype. The chain employs TRBV7-9 and TRBJ2-3; 7 bases are a match to TRBD1. The CDR3 loop spans 15 amino acids. Germline V gene sequence: CDR1 SEHNR, CDR2 FQNEAQ (reference sequence). J was trimmed by 0 bases and V by 0 bases; bases with no gene match: 0. The chain's CDR3 is CASSLAGQSTDTQYF. The CDR3 nucleotides are TGTGCCAGCAGCTTAGCGGGACAGAGCACAGATACGCAGTATTTT.

This rearrangement joins TRBV4-3 to TRBJ2-5; TRBD2 aligns across 8 bases. Germline CDR1 reads LGHNA; CDR2 reads YSLEER. The CDR3 is 20 amino acids. V was clipped by 3 bases and J by 3 bases; unmatched bases: 21. DNA for the CDR3: TGCGCCAGCAGCCACAGATACTATCAGCGGGAGCCCTGGGGTGAAGAGACCCAGTACTTC. It encodes CASSHRYYQREPWGEETQYF.

Here the CDR3 reads CASSQELGRPNEKLFF. In DNA form, the CDR3 reads TGCGCCAGCAGCCAAGAACTGGGACGGCCTAATGAAAAACTGTTTTTT. The chain uses TRBV4-1 and TRBJ1-4; D may be TRBD1 (5 bases). Germline CDR1 and CDR2: MGHRA and YSYEKL. The CDR3 sequence is 16 residues long. V was clipped by 0 bases and J by 3 bases, with 11 bases between them.

This clonotype showed up just a few times. The chain uses TRBV9 and TRBJ2-5; 11 bases fit TRBD1. Germline CDR1 reads SGDLS; CDR2 reads YYNGEE. Trimming at V came to 3 bases and at J to 5 bases, leaving 9 bases not matched to a gene. This CDR3 is 16 amino acids long. The CDR3 reads CASSARDRGSLETQYF. CDR3 nucleotides: TGTGCCAGCAGCGCCCGGGACAGGGGGAGTCTGGAGACCCAGTACTTC.

This clonotype was seen at least ten times. The chain is built from TRBV18 and TRBJ2-1, with unresolved D. Trimming took 1 base from V and 3 from J, leaving 13 bases between them. CDR3 length: 16 amino acids. CDR1 is KGHSH, CDR2 LQKENI, per germline. The CDR3 DNA is TGTGCCAGCTCACCACGGCAAGGGCTCCACTACAATGAGCAGTTCTTC. Amino acids: CASSPRQGLHYNEQFF.

This clonotype was detected many times. The J gene is TRBJ2-1, the V gene TRBV28; tentatively, D is TRBD1 (6 bases). V was shortened by 5 bases and J by 0 bases, with 14 bases between the two germline ends. Germline CDR1 MDHEN, CDR2 SYDVKM. This CDR3 has 16 residues. The CDR3 DNA sequence: TGTGCCAGCAGTACCCTTGACAGGCCCTCCTACAATGAGCAGTTCTTC. Translating gives CASSTLDRPSYNEQFF.

This clonotype was counted at least ten times. As DNA, the CDR3 is TGTGCCAGCGGCGACCGGACTAGTAGGAAAGATACGCAGTATTTT. Translation gives CASGDRTSRKDTQYF. The chain couples TRBV6-2 or TRBV6-3 to TRBJ2-3, with 7 nucleotides matching TRBD2. Germline CDR1 is MNHEY and CDR2 is SVGEGT. The CDR3 sequence is 15 residues long. J lost 5 bases, V lost 8 bases, and 13 bases had no gene match.

In this sample, this clonotype turned up many times. V gene TRBV15 combines with J gene TRBJ2-2; TRBD2 matches at 7 bases. The CDR3 runs to 16 residues. The ends lost 0 bases at V and 7 bases at J; junction bases unmatched: 8. Germline V gene sequence: CDR1 LNHNV, CDR2 YYDKDF (reference sequence). CDR3 in amino acids: CATSRDLAGEVGELFF. Written as DNA, the CDR3 is TGTGCCACCAGCAGAGATCTCGCGGGAGAGGTCGGGGAGCTGTTTTTT.

This clonotype has just one count. The V and J genes are TRBV2 and TRBJ1-2; no definite D call. V dropped 2 bases and J dropped 9 bases, with 10 bases sitting between them. Germline CDR1 and CDR2: SNHLY and FYNNEI. There are 12 residues in the CDR3. The CDR3 nucleotides read TGTGCCAGCAGTGAAAGTCTCAGGAGCTACACCTTC. Protein sequence: CASSESLRSYTF. Using reference TRBV2 and TRBJ1-2 for the parts outside the CDR3, the full variable domain is EPEVTQTPSHQVTQMGQEVILRCVPISNHLYFYWYRQILGQKVEFLVSFYNNEISEKSEIFDDQFSVERPDGSNFTLKIRSTKLEDSAMYFCASSESLRSYTFGSGTRLTVV.

This clonotype was seen many times. V and J are TRBV12-3 or TRBV12-4 and TRBJ1-1; D gene ambiguous. The ends were cut back, 6 bases at V and 3 bases at J, with 11 bases in the middle. The CDR3 is 13 residues long. CDR3 in amino acids: CASSLRRDTEAFF. CDR3 bases: TGTGCCAGCAGCCTCCGGAGGGACACTGAAGCTTTCTTT.

The chain links TRBV27 to TRBJ2-1; 11 bases agree with TRBD2. The trim removed 5 bases at V and 4 bases at J, leaving 10 bases unmatched. CDR3 length: 17 amino acids. The germline V gene has CDR1 MNHEY and CDR2 SMNVEV (reference sequence). The CDR3 region is CASSTPETSGTYNEQFF. CDR3 coding DNA: TGTGCCAGCAGTACCCCCGAGACTAGCGGGACTTACAATGAGCAGTTCTTC.

This clonotype was found many times. The chain joins TRBV6-1 to TRBJ1-6; no definite D call. The CDR3 totals 15 residues. V shed 1 base and J shed 11 bases, with 15 bases lying between them. Germline V lookup: CDR1 MNHNS, CDR2 SASEGT. CDR3 nucleotide sequence: TGTGCCAGCAGTGAAGTGTCACAGAATTTTGCACCCCTCCACTTT. This translates into CASSEVSQNFAPLHF.

This chain connects TRBV27 to TRBJ1-6, with D possibly matching TRBD1 (5 bases). The CDR3 runs 14 residues. Deletions cut 8 bases from V and 7 bases from J, with 15 bases between. Germline lookup yields CDR1 MNHEY and CDR2 SMNVEV (reference sequence). CDR3 loop: CASGWGRRNSPLHF. The CDR3 DNA is TGTGCCAGCGGCTGGGGCCGGCGGAATTCACCCCTCCACTTT.

This clonotype turned up a few times. V and J are TRBV5-1 and TRBJ1-1; D not resolved. This CDR3 has 16 amino acids. V lost 3 bases and J lost 6, with 21 bases in between. Germline CDR1 and CDR2: SGHRS and YFSETQ. The CDR3 sequence is CASSSPGSHPDSEAFF. Written as DNA, the CDR3 is TGCGCCAGCAGCTCCCCGGGGAGCCACCCAGATTCTGAAGCTTTCTTT.

This clonotype was seen repeatedly, ten times or more. CDR3 region: CASSLGTNSGNTIYF. The DNA of the CDR3 is TGCGCCAGCAGCTTGGGGACTAACTCTGGAAACACCATATATTTT. The chain joins TRBV5-1 to TRBJ1-3, with unresolved D. V lost 0 bases to trimming and J lost 0 bases, with 7 bases between them. This CDR3 region has 15 residues. Germline V CDR1 and CDR2: SGHRS, YFSETQ.

The J gene is TRBJ1-3, the V gene TRBV7-2; possible D gene TRBD1, 6 bases. The CDR3 runs 14 residues. Germline lookup yields CDR1 SGHTA and CDR2 FQGNSA. The V end lost 5 bases, the J end lost 4 bases, and 12 bases lay between the germline ends. The CDR3 region has the DNA TGTGCCAGCAGCCGTACAGGGTCAGGAAACACCATATATTTT. Its translation is CASSRTGSGNTIYF.

For this clonotype: A much larger clone differs from this one at a single base, so this may be a read error. This sequence joins TRBV3-1 and TRBJ1-3; unclear D gene. The CDR3 has 15 amino acids. CDR1 is LGHDT, CDR2 YNNKEL, per germline (reference sequence). V lost 4 bases and J 2 bases, leaving 12 bases between the germline ends. CDR3 in DNA: TGTGCCAGCAGCCCTCTTGTCGGGGCTGGAAACACCATATATTTT. Amino acids: CASSPLVGAGNTIYF.

This clonotype has ten or more counts. CDR3 nucleotides: TGTGCCAGCAGCTTAGGGTTCATGTCCGGGACTAGCTCCGGGAGGAATGAGCAGTTCTTC. This codes for CASSLGFMSGTSSGRNEQFF. The chain couples TRBV7-8 to TRBJ2-1, with 9 bases aligning to TRBD2. Germline V gene lookup returns CDR1 SGHVS and CDR2 FQNEAQ. The CDR3 loop spans 20 amino acids. V shed 1 base, J shed 7 bases, and the junction held 20 bases outside the gene matches.

The V and J genes are TRBV20-1 and TRBJ2-1; maybe TRBD2 (6 bases). V was cut by 6 bases and J by 3 bases, with 15 bases left in between. The CDR3 totals 14 residues. From germline, CDR1 is DFQATT and CDR2 SNEGSKA (reference sequence). CDR3 DNA: TGCAGTGCAAGTTTAGCGGCCCTCTACAATGAGCAGTTCTTC. The encoded protein is CSASLAALYNEQFF.

Remarks on this clonotype: This sequence may be a read error, since a much larger clone differs from it by one base. The DNA for the CDR3 is TGTGCCATCTTGGGTAGAACGGGGGACCCCGATGAGCAGTTCTTC. It codes for CAILGRTGDPDEQFF. This chain joins TRBV10-3 and TRBJ2-1; TRBD2 is a possible D gene (6 bases). The germline gives CDR1 ENHRY, CDR2 SYGVKD. This CDR3 has 15 amino acids. The V and J ends lost 8 bases and 8 bases respectively, with 22 bases between them.